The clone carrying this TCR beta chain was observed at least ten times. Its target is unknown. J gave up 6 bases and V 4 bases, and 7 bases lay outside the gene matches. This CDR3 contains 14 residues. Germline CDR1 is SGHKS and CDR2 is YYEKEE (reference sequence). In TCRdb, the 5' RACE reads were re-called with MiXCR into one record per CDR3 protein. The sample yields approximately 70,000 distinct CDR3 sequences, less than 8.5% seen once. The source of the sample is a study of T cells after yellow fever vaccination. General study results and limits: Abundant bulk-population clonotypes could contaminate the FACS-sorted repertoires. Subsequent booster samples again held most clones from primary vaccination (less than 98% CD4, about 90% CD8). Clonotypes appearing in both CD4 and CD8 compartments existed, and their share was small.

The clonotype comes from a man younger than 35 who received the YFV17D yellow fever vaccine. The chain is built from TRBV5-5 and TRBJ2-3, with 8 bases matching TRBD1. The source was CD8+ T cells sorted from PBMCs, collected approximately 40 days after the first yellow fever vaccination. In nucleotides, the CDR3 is TGTGCCAGCAGCACCGGACAGGGAATGGATACGCAGTATTTT. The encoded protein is CASSTGQGMDTQYF. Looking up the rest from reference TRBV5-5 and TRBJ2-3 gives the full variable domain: DAGVTQSPTHLIKTRGQQVTLRCSPISGHKSVSWYQQVLGQGPQFIFQYYEKEERGRGNFPDRFSARQFPNYSSELNVNALLLGDSALYLCASSTGQGMDTQYFGPGTRLTVL.